The 5 T cell receptor beta chains listed next were all sequenced from one sample in a study of blood T cells in healthy people across ages. Through a sample-barcoded 5' primer and a J-beta primer mix, a second PCR was run for roughly 6 to 12 cycles. TCRdb fed the 5' RACE reads into MiXCR, producing one record per CDR3 protein. The table includes fewer than 1,000,000 distinct CDR3 sequences, approximately 44% detected once. Sequenced material: blood. The origin of the receptors is a man in his fifties or sixties in good health.

Comments on this clonotype: At one of its ends the junction is not consistent with the germline gene, which may arise from a read error. The V and J genes are TRBV7-3 and TRBJ2-5, with 9 bases identical to TRBD2. Germline V CDR1 and CDR2: SGHTA, FQGTGA. This CDR3 is 15 amino acids long. The CDR3 DNA is TGCGCCAGCAGCTCGCGGGGGGGCCCACAAGAGACCCAGTACTTC. Amino acids: CASSSRGGPQETQYF.

This clonotype has only a few counts. The chain recombines TRBV7-6 with TRBJ2-1, with D perhaps assigned TRBD1 or TRBD2 (6 bases each). V was trimmed by 1 base and J by 8 bases, leaving 15 bases between them. CDR1 SGHVS and CDR2 FNYEAQ come from the germline V gene. The CDR3 extends over 15 amino acids. The CDR3 region has the DNA TGTGCCAGCAGCTTAGTGGGGGGCCCTCGGGATGAGCAGTTCTTC. It encodes CASSLVGGPRDEQFF.

The gene calls are TRBV20-1 and TRBJ2-1; TRBD1 matches at 8 bases. J lost 2 bases, V lost 6 bases, and 9 bases had no gene match. The CDR3 length is 15 residues. CDR1 and CDR2 (germline): DFQATT, SNEGSKA (reference sequence). The CDR3 reads CSAPLVRGPYNEQFF. DNA of the CDR3: TGCAGTGCCCCTCTGGTCAGGGGGCCCTACAATGAGCAGTTCTTC.

Notes on this clonotype: One junction end does not reproduce the germline sequence, and a read error may be involved. The chain combines TRBV20-1 with TRBJ2-3, with 9 bases lining up with TRBD2. This CDR3 contains 16 residues. Germline V gene data show CDR1 as DFQATT and CDR2 as SNEGSKA (reference sequence). CDR3 sequence reads: CGARELAGAREDTQYF. In DNA form, the CDR3 reads TGCGGTGCTAGAGAGTTAGCGGGGGCTCGAGAAGATACGCAGTATTTT.

The chain links TRBV6-1 to TRBJ1-2; 7 bases align to TRBD1. Per germline, CDR1 MNHNS and CDR2 SASEGT. This CDR3 has 16 residues. V lost 9 bases to trimming and J lost 6 bases; unmatched junction nucleotides: 19. This CDR3 is CASINRGRVDENGYTF. CDR3 nucleotide sequence: TGTGCCAGTATAAACAGGGGACGGGTTGACGAAAATGGCTACACCTTC.